These 13 T cell receptor beta chains originate from one sample sequenced in a study of blood T cell repertoires in COVID-19. Method: immunoSEQ multiplex PCR; TCRdb's copy keeps in-frame clones and lacks some. In the table there are 35,000 to 50,000 clones, roughly 86% of which are singletons. Material: peripheral blood. The receptors were gathered from a man in his sixties with active COVID-19.

The genes are TRBV12-5 and TRBJ1-4; unclear D gene. V was shortened by 0 bases and J by 10 bases, with 15 bases between the two germline ends. In germline, CDR1 is LGHNT, CDR2 FRNRAP. The CDR3 sequence is 15 residues long. As DNA, the CDR3 is TGTGCTAGTGGTTTGGTCCCCAGGAGTGAGGGAAAACTGTTTTTT. Residues: CASGLVPRSEGKLFF.

V is TRBV6-1 and J is TRBJ1-5; 7 nucleotides match TRBD1. Germline V lookup: CDR1 MNHNS, CDR2 SASEGT. The CDR3 spans 14 residues. J lost 6 bases, V lost 3 bases, and 5 bases had no gene match. CDR3 coding DNA: TGTGCCAGCAGTGAGGACAGGTTCAGTCAGCCCCAGCATTTT. This gives the protein CASSEDRFSQPQHF.

The J gene is TRBJ2-7, the V gene TRBV12-3 or TRBV12-4; possibly TRBD1 for D (5 bases). Trimming cost V 3 bases and J 0 bases, with 6 bases left between them. This CDR3 comprises 13 residues. The CDR3 is CASSFDSSYEQYF. The CDR3 bases are TGTGCCAGCAGTTTTGACAGCTCCTACGAGCAGTACTTC.

The chain links TRBV6-5 to TRBJ1-1, with D unclear. This CDR3 region has 14 residues. Germline V gene lookup returns CDR1 MNHEY and CDR2 SVGAGI. V was clipped by 7 bases and J by 3 bases, with 15 bases between them. CDR3 region: CASTISPGDTEAFF. The DNA for the CDR3 is TGTGCCAGCACCATATCCCCGGGAGACACTGAAGCTTTCTTT.

CDR3 in DNA: TGCGCCAGCAGGGATAGCGGGGCCACGGGGGAGACCCAGTACTTC. Translation gives CASRDSGATGETQYF. J is TRBJ2-5 and V is TRBV5-1; 8 bases align to TRBD2. The V gene's germline CDR1 is SGHRS and CDR2 YFSETQ. V dropped 5 bases and J dropped 5; count of bases not matched to a gene: 11. This CDR3 contains 15 residues.

There are a few counts of this clone. This chain links TRBV9 with TRBJ2-5; tentative D call: TRBD2 (6 bases). Trimming took 0 bases from V and 5 from J, leaving 14 bases between them. The CDR3 covers 15 residues. CDR1 is SGDLS, CDR2 YYNGEE, per germline. CDR3 loop: CASSVDGASGETQYF. Written as DNA, the CDR3 is TGTGCCAGCAGCGTAGATGGGGCCAGCGGGGAGACCCAGTACTTC.

This clone was detected once. This chain uses TRBV11-2 with TRBJ2-7; D is perhaps TRBD1 (6 bases). V was clipped by 5 bases and J by 3 bases, with 8 bases between them. The CDR3 sequence is 12 residues long. Germline CDR1 is SGHAT and CDR2 is FQNNGV. The CDR3 is CASSPQGYEQYF. The DNA of the CDR3 is TGTGCCAGCAGCCCACAGGGCTACGAGCAGTACTTC.

The genes are TRBV5-1 and TRBJ1-2, with 7 bases lining up with TRBD1. Losses at the gene ends were 4 bases for V and 6 bases for J; bases not matched to a gene: 9. CDR1 SGHRS and CDR2 YFSETQ come from the germline V gene. The CDR3 is 14 residues long. The CDR3 DNA follows: TGCGCCAGCAGCACTGACAGGGCGAGTGATGGCTACACCTTC. This codes for CASSTDRASDGYTF.

This sequence joins TRBV30 and TRBJ2-7; TRBD1 might be the D (6 bases). The germline gives CDR1 GTSNPN, CDR2 SVGIG (reference sequence). The CDR3 totals 12 residues. Trimming stripped 3 bases from V and 4 bases from J, with 10 bases between. In DNA form, the CDR3 reads TGTGCCTGGAGGAGGGACACTTACGAGCAGTACTTC. Its translation is CAWRRDTYEQYF.

This CDR3 reads CSAGQGAYEQYF. Here the CDR3 DNA reads TGCAGCGCCGGACAGGGAGCCTACGAGCAGTACTTC. The J gene is TRBJ2-7, the V gene TRBV29-1, with TRBD1 matching over 8 bases. The CDR3 covers 12 residues. V shed 7 bases, J shed 2 bases, and the junction held 4 bases outside the gene matches. Germline CDR1 reads SQVTM; CDR2 reads ANQGSEA.

V and J are TRBV6-5 and TRBJ1-1, with TRBD1 matching over 7 bases. With 2 bases clipped from V and 4 bases from J, the junction kept 7 bases outside the gene matches. The CDR3 totals 15 residues. Germline V gene data show CDR1 as MNHEY and CDR2 as SVGAGI. In DNA, the CDR3 is TGTGCCAGCAGTTACAGTGAGACAGGGAGCACTGAAGCTTTCTTT. This sequence encodes CASSYSETGSTEAFF.

This clone occurred once. This chain joins TRBV6-6 and TRBJ2-7; 8 bases align to TRBD2. The CDR3 extends over 14 amino acids. With 6 bases clipped from V and 0 bases from J, the junction kept 4 bases outside the gene matches. In germline, CDR1 is MNHNY, CDR2 SVGAGI (reference sequence). The chain's CDR3 is CASRAGGHSYEQYF. For the CDR3, the DNA is TGTGCCAGCAGGGCGGGAGGACACTCCTACGAGCAGTACTTC.

The J gene is TRBJ1-5, the V gene TRBV7-2, with a possible D match to TRBD1 (6 bases). CDR1 and CDR2 from the germline V gene are SGHTA and FQGNSA. The length of the CDR3 is 14 residues. Trimming pared 7 bases from V and 1 base from J, leaving 11 bases between. The CDR3 sequence: CASTPQGSNQPQHF. For the CDR3, the DNA is TGTGCCAGCACCCCCCAGGGGAGCAATCAGCCCCAGCATTTT.